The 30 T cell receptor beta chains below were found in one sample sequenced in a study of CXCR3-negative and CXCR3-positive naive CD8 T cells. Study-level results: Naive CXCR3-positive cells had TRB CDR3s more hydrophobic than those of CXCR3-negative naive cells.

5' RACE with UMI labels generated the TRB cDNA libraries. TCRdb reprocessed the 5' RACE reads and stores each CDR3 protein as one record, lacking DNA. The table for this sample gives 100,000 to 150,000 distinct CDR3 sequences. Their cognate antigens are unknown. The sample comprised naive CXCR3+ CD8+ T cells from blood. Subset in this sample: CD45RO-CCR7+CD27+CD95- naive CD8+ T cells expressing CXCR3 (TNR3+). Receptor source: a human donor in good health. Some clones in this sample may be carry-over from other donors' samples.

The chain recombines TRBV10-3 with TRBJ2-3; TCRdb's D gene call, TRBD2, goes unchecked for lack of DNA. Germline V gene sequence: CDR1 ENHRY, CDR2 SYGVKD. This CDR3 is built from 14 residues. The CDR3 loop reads CAIGYEGTADTQYF.

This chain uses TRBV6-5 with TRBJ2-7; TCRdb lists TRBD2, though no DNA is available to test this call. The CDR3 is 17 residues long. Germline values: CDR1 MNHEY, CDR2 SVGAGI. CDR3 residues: CASAAGGFLEGTDEQYF.

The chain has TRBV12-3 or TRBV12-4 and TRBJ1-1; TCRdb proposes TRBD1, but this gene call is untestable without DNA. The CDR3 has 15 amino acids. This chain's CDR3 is CASTKSGTVNTEAFF.

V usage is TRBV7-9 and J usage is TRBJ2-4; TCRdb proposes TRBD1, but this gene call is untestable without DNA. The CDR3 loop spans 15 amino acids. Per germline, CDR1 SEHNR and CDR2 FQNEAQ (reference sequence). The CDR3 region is CASRRSQGPLDIQYF.

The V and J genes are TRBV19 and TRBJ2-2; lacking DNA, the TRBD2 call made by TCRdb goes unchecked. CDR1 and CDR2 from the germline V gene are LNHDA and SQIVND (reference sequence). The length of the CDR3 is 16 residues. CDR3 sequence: CASSIPAGLNTGELFF.

This CDR3 is CASSRVRGGGNTEAFF. This chain links TRBV4-1 with TRBJ1-1; TCRdb gives TRBD1 as the D gene, but with no DNA this cannot be confirmed. Germline V gene data show CDR1 as MGHRA and CDR2 as YSYEKL. This CDR3 comprises 16 residues.

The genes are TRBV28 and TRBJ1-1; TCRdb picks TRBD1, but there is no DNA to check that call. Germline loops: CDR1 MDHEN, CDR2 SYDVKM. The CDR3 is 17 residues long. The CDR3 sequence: CASSFFFPGQGSTEAFF.

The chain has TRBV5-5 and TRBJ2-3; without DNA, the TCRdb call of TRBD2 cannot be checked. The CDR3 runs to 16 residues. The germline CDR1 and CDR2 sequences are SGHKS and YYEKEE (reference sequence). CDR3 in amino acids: CASSHKSSPNTDTQYF.

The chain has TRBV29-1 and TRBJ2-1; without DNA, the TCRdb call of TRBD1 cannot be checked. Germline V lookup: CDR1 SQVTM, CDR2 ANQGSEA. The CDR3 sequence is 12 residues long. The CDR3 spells CSAGPILNEQFF.

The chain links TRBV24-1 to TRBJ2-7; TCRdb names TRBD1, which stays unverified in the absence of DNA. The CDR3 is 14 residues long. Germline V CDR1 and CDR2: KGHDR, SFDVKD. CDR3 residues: CATSAAGASYEQYF.

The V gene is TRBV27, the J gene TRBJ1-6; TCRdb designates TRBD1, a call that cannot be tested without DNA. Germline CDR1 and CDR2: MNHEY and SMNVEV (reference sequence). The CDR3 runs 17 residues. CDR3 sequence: CASSSPGTLGDNSPLHF.

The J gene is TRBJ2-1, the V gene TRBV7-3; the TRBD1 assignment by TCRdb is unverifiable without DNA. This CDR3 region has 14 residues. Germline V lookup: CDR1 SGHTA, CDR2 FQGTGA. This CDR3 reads CASSPWGQGSEQFF.

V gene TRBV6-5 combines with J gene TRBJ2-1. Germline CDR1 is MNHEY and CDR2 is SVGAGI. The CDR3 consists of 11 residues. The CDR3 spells CASSYSSAQFF.

CDR3 sequence reads: CASSLGRRAFNEQFF. The chain has TRBV5-5 and TRBJ2-1; TCRdb names TRBD1, which stays unverified in the absence of DNA. This CDR3 region has 15 residues. Germline CDR1 is SGHKS and CDR2 is YYEKEE (reference sequence). The whole variable domain, filled in from reference TRBV5-5 and TRBJ2-1, reads DAGVTQSPTHLIKTRGQQVTLRCSPISGHKSVSWYQQVLGQGPQFIFQYYEKEERGRGNFPDRFSARQFPNYSSELNVNALLLGDSALYLCASSLGRRAFNEQFFGPGTRLTVL.

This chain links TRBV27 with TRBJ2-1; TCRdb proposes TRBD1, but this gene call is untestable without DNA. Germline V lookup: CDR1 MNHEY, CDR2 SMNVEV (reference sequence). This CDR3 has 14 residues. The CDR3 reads CASSLFYQGHEQFF.

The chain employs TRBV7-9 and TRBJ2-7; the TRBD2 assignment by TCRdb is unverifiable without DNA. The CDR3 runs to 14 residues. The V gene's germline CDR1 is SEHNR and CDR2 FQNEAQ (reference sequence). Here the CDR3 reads CASSSGLAPYEQYF.

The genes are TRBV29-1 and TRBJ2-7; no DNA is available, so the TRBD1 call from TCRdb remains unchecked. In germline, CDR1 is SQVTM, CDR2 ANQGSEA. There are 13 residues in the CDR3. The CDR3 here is CSGAAGGYDEQYF.

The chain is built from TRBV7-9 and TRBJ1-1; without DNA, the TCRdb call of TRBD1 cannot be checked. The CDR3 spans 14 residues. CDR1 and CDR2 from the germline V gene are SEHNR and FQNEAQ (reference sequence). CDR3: CASSSPWEGRGAFF.

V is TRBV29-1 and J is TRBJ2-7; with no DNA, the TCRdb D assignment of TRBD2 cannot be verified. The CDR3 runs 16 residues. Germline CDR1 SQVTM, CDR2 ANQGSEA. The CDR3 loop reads CSVETWSEREAHEQYF.

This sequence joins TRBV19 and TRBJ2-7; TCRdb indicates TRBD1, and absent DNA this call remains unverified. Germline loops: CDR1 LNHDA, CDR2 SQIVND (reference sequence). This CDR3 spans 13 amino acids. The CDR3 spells CASSIVPGYEQYF. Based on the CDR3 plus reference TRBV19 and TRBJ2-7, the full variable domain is DGGITQSPKYLFRKEGQNVTLSCEQNLNHDAMYWYRQDPGQGLRLIYYSQIVNDFQKGDIAEGYSVSREKKESFPLTVTSAQKNPTAFYLCASSIVPGYEQYFGPGTRLTVT.

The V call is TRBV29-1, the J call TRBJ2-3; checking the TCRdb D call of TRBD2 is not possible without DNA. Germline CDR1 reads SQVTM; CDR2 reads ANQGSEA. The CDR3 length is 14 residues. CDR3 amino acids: CSVELGLLTDTQYF.

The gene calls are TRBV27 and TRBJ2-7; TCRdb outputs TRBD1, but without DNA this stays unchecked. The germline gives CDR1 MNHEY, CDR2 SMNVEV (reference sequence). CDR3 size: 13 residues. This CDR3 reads CASSYRVSYEQYF.

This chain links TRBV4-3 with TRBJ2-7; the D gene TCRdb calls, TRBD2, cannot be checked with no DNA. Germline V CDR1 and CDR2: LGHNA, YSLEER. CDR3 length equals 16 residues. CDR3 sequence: CASSQGGDGGSYEQYF.

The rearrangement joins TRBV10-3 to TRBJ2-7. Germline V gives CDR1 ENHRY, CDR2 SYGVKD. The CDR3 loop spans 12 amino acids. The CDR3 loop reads CAIKGEPYEQYF.

The CDR3: CASSYNQRGRGGDTEAFF. V is TRBV6-5 and J is TRBJ1-1; TCRdb designates TRBD1, a call that cannot be tested without DNA. The CDR3 spans 18 residues. Germline values: CDR1 MNHEY, CDR2 SVGAGI.

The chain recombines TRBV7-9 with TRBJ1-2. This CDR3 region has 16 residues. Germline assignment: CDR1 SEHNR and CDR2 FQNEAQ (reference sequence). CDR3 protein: CASSLAQQQANYGYTF.

The chain's CDR3 is CASSLGTSGSVSRPYEQYF. The V gene is TRBV7-9, the J gene TRBJ2-7; TCRdb names TRBD2, which stays unverified in the absence of DNA. This CDR3 contains 19 residues. In germline, CDR1 is SEHNR, CDR2 FQNEAQ (reference sequence).

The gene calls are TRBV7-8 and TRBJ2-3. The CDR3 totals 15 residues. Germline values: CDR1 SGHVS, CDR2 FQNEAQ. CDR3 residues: CASSLGWAVSDTQYF.

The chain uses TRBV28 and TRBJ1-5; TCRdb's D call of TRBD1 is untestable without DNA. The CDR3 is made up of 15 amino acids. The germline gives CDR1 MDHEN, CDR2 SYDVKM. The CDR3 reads CASSLLDTVDQPQHF.

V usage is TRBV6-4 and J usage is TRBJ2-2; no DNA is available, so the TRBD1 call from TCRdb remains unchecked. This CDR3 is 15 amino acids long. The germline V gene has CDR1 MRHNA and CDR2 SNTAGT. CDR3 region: CASSRTGAITGELFF.